The TCR beta chain under discussion was sequenced for a study of a mutant IDH1 vaccine in newly diagnosed glioma. Study details: Patients previously underwent radiotherapy, temozolomide, or both, and most underwent both.

This CDR3 contains 13 residues. The germline V and J ends were trimmed by 6 bases and 4 bases, with 12 bases remaining between them. Germline V gene sequence: CDR1 SNHLY, CDR2 FYNNEI. Whole-study findings and limits: Variations in leading peripheral T cell clonotypes appeared to have no connection with pseudoprogression. Detectable vaccine-induced immune responses arose in approximately 93% of patients.

Time point meaning: baseline, week 1 (first vaccination visit). Regarding treatment: pre-vaccination baseline after standard-of-care therapy. Donors had new WHO grade 3 or 4 IDH1-mutant, ATRX-lost astrocytomas. Assay: immunoSEQ multiplex PCR; the TCRdb copy retains only in-frame clones and omits some. Counted here are around 33,000 clones, approximately 80% occurring once; the ten biggest clones make up approximately 9%. For this clone: What it recognizes is unknown.

V usage is TRBV2 and J usage is TRBJ1-2, with a possible D match to TRBD1 (6 bases). This clonotype was obtained from a man aged 50-59 years with glioma. Some clones in this sample may be carry-over from other donors' samples. The sequencing used peripheral blood mononuclear cells (PBMCs), collected from a glioma patient treated with radiotherapy, temozolomide or both. CDR3 sequence: CASRGRGTYGYTF. In DNA form, the CDR3 reads TGTGCCAGCAGGGGTAGGGGGACCTATGGCTACACCTTC.